This entry features one T cell receptor beta chain sequence. What it recognizes is unknown. Each donor was a Caucasian adult residing in Nashville, Tennessee. The entry originates in a study of shared clonotypes between healthy human individuals. TCRdb's copy holds only in-frame clones and misses some; the assay was immunoSEQ multiplex PCR. There are around 2,000,000 clones in the sample; 85% to 95% occur only once, and 0.1% to 0.15% lies in the top ten. Findings and limits, study-wide: It was the non-shared clonotypes that had lower generation probabilities than clonotypes shared by all four donors.

Germline V gives CDR1 SGHNT, CDR2 YYREEE (reference sequence). Between the trimmed V and J ends, which lost 4 bases and 1 base, there was a span of 5 bases. CDR3 length: 12 residues. This receptor was obtained from a man younger than 35 in good health. The chain is built from TRBV5-4 and TRBJ1-2; D ambiguous. The material sequenced was naive CD4+ T cells sorted from blood. Subset: CD45RA+ positively selected. Here the CDR3 reads CASSPDNYGYTF. The CDR3 DNA reads TGTGCCAGCAGCCCTGATAACTATGGCTACACCTTC. The variable domain in full, completed from reference TRBV5-4 and TRBJ1-2, reads ETGVTQSPTHLIKTRGQQVTLRCSSQSGHNTVSWYQQALGQGPQFIFQYYREEENGRGNFPPRFSGLQFPNYSSELNVNALELDDSALYLCASSPDNYGYTFGSGTRLTVV.